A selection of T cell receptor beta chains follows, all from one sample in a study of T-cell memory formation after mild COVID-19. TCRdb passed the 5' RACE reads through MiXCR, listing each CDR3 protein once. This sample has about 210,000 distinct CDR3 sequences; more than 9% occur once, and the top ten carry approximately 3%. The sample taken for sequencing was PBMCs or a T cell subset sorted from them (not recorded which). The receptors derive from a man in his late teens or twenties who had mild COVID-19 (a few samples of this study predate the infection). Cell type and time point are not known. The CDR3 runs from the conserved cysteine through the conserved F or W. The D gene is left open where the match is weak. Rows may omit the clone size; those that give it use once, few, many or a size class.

CASSLELGSYNSPLHF TGTGCCAGCAGCTTAGAGTTAGGCTCCTATAATTCACCCCTCCACTTT . TRBV7-2 . TRBJ1-6
CASSPGRAGGQPQHF TGCGCCAGCAGCCCCGGACGAGCGGGAGGCCAGCCCCAGCATTTT few TRBV4-3 . TRBJ1-5
CASSFPARYSGGENGYTF TGTGCCAGCAGCTTCCCTGCAAGATATTCAGGGGGCGAGAACGGCTACACCTTC . TRBV5-5 TRBD1 TRBJ1-2
CASLVNNRYTEAFF TGTGCCAGCCTAGTTAACAACCGATACACTGAAGCTTTCTTT . TRBV12-3/TRBV12-4 . TRBJ1-1
CASSLTIGSANYGYTF TGTGCCAGCAGCTTAACAATCGGCTCAGCTAACTATGGCTACACCTTC many TRBV7-3 . TRBJ1-2
CASRWDHEQFF TGCGCCAGCAGGTGGGACCATGAGCAGTTCTTC . TRBV10-2 . TRBJ2-1
CASSLFAGAEETQYF TGCGCCAGCAGCCTCTTTGCGGGGGCCGAAGAGACCCAGTACTTC many TRBV4-3 . TRBJ2-5
CASSPNGGTDTQYF TGCGCCAGCAGCCCCAACGGAGGCACAGATACGCAGTATTTT few TRBV5-1 . TRBJ2-3
CATSDTTGANYNEQFF TGTGCCACCAGTGACACGACAGGGGCGAACTACAATGAGCAGTTCTTC many TRBV24-1 TRBD1 TRBJ2-1
CASRPDRGNQPQHF TGCGCCAGCAGACCGGACAGAGGTAATCAGCCCCAGCATTTT . TRBV5-1 . TRBJ1-5
CASSPRLVDTQYF TGTGCCAGCTCGCCTAGACTAGTCGATACGCAGTATTTT . TRBV18 . TRBJ2-3
CASSVTVTGGSETQYF TGTGCCAGTAGTGTAACCGTGACAGGGGGTTCGGAGACCCAGTACTTC . TRBV19 TRBD1 TRBJ2-5
CASSPLVGEKLFF TGTGCCAGCAGCCCATTGGTCGGTGAAAAACTGTTTTTT many TRBV7-9 . TRBJ1-4
CASSLARDRVTEAFF TGTGCCAGCAGTTTAGCTCGGGACAGGGTGACTGAAGCTTTCTTT few TRBV12-3/TRBV12-4 TRBD1 TRBJ1-1
CASSSPAGGLNTEAFF TGTGCCAGCAGCTCCCCGGCGGGGGGTCTGAACACTGAAGCTTTCTTT few TRBV7-2 . TRBJ1-1
CASQGGTQETQYF TGTGCCAGCCAAGGGGGTACGCAAGAGACCCAGTACTTC . TRBV7-6 . TRBJ2-5
CASSPGQSTGELFF TGCGCCAGCAGCCCCGGACAGTCCACCGGGGAGCTGTTTTTT many TRBV5-1 . TRBJ2-2
CASNLTPGQNYEQYF TGTGCCAGCAACCTAACTCCGGGACAGAACTACGAGCAGTACTTC . TRBV7-2 TRBD1 TRBJ2-7
CASSTSREDTQYF TGTGCCAGCAGCACATCCCGCGAAGATACGCAGTATTTT . TRBV14 . TRBJ2-3
CASSQEGLVIVSTDTQYF TGCGCCAGCAGCCAAGAGGGACTAGTGATCGTAAGCACAGATACGCAGTATTTT . TRBV4-1 TRBD2 TRBJ2-3
CAAAGSGANVLTF TGTGCCGCGGCAGGGTCTGGGGCCAACGTCCTGACTTTC . TRBV6-6 . TRBJ2-6
CSALSPNTEAFF TGCAGTGCTCTATCCCCCAACACTGAAGCTTTCTTT . TRBV20-1 . TRBJ1-1
CASSTGLAGANTGELFF TGCGCCAGCAGCACGGGACTAGCGGGGGCGAACACCGGGGAGCTGTTTTTT . TRBV5-1 TRBD2 TRBJ2-2
CASSQDWTAMTEKLFF TGCGCCAGCAGCCAAGATTGGACGGCCATGACCGAAAAACTGTTTTTT . TRBV4-3 . TRBJ1-4
CASSFGRGSGNTIYF TGTGCCAGCAGCTTCGGCAGGGGGTCTGGAAACACCATATATTTT many TRBV7-2 TRBD1 TRBJ1-3